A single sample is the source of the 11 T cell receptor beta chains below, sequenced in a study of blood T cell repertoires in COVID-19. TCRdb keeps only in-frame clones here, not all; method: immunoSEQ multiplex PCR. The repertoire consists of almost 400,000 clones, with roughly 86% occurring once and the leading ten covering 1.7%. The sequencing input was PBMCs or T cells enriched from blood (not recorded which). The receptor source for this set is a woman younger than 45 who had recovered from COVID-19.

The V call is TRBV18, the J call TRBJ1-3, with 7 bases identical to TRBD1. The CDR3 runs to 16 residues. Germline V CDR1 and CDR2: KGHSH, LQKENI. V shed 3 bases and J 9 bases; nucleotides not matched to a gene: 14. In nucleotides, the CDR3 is TGTGCCAGCTCACCCCTACCCGGACAGGACCAAGGCACCATATATTTT. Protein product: CASSPLPGQDQGTIYF.

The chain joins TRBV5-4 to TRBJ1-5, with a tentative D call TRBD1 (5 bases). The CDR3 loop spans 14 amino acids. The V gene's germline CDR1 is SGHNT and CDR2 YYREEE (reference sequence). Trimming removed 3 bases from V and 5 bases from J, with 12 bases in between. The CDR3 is CASSSQGFDQPQHF. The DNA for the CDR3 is TGTGCCAGCAGCTCGCAGGGTTTCGATCAGCCCCAGCATTTT.

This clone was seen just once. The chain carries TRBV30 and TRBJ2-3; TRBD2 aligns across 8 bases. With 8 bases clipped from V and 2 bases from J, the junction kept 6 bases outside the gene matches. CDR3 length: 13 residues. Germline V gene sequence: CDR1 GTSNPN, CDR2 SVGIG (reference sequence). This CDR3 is CAASGSDTDTQYF. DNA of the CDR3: TGTGCCGCAAGCGGGAGCGACACAGATACGCAGTATTTT.

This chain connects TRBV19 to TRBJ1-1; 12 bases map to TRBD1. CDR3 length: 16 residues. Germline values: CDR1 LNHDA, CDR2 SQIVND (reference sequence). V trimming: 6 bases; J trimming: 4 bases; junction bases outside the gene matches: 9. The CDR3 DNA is TGTGCCAGTAGAAACCGGGACAGGGGGCTCGGCACTGAAGCTTTCTTT. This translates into CASRNRDRGLGTEAFF.

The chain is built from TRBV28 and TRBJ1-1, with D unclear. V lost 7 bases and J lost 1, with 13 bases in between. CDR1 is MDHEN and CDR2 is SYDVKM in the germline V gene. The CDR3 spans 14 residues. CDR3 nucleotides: TGTGCCAGCAATACGGGTGGGTGGAACACTGAAGCTTTCTTT. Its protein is CASNTGGWNTEAFF.

CDR3 nucleotide sequence: TGTGCCAGCTCACCGACAAAGTACGAGCAGTACTTC. Translated, it gives CASSPTKYEQYF. V and J are TRBV18 and TRBJ2-7; D unresolved. The CDR3 has 12 residues. In germline, CDR1 is KGHSH, CDR2 LQKENI. The ends were cut back, 3 bases at V and 4 bases at J, with 7 bases in the middle.

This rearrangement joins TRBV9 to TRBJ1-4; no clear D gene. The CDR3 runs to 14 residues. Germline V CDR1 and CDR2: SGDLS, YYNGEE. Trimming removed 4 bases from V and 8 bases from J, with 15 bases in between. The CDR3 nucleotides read TGTGCCAGCAGCCCTCGCCATCTAGAGGAAAAACTGTTTTTT. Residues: CASSPRHLEEKLFF.

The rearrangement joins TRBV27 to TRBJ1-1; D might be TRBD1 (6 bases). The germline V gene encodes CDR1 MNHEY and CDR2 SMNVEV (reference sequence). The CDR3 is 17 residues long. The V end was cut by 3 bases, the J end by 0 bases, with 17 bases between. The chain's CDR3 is CASSFSYPGQLNTEAFF. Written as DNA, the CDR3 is TGTGCCAGCAGTTTTAGTTACCCCGGACAGTTGAACACTGAAGCTTTCTTT.

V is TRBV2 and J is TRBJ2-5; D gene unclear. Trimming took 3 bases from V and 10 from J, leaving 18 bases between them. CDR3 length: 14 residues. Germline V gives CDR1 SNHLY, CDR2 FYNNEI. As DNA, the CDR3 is TGTGCCAGCAGTGAGGGCCTCGCCGGTGGTATCCAGTACTTC. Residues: CASSEGLAGGIQYF.

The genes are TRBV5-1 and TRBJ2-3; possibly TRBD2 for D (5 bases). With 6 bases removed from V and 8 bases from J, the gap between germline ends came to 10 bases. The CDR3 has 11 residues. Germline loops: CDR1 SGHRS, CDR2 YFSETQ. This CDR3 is CASIRDGTQYF. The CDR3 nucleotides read TGCGCCAGCATTCGGGATGGTACGCAGTATTTT.

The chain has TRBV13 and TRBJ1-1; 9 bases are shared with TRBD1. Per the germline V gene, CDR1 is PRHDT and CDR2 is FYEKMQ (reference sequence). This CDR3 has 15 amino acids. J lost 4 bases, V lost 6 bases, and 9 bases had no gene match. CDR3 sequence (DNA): TGTGCCAGCAGATTCAAGGGACAGGGTAGCACTGAAGCTTTCTTT. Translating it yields CASRFKGQGSTEAFF.